This T cell receptor beta chain was identified during a study of cytomegalovirus exposure and HLA in healthy donors. Overall study findings and caveats: TCR beta sequences numbering under 20,000 were associated with HLA alleles at 0.05 false discovery rate in a later analysis. A later examination showed that TCR association rates differed by HLA locus, with DRB1 most and HLA-C fewest. In vitro confirmation showed three CMV-associated chains to be CMV antigen specific.

Turning to this clone: Its target is unknown.

60 Vbeta and 13 Jbeta primers were used in PCR. Study processing details: Later work found 65 million to 90 million unique TCR beta chains, with 9 million to 13 million shared. This table comes from immunoSEQ multiplex PCR, and its TCRdb copy is limited to in-frame clones, with some not included. V and J calls and clone size are as listed in that table; D and trimming were resolved from the DNA. The sample has approximately 100,000 clones, 69% seen once; the top ten hold 1.2%. The material sequenced was PBMCs. The receptor's source is a female donor in good health and CMV-seronegative.

The CDR3 here is CASSLTGTGYAEAFF. The CDR3 DNA is TGTGCCAGCAGCTTGACCGGGACAGGTTACGCTGAAGCTTTCTTT. The chain employs TRBV9 and TRBJ1-1, with 8 bases identical to TRBD1. The junction had 11 bases not matched to a gene; V was cut back by 4 bases and J by 6 bases. The CDR3 sequence is 15 residues long. Germline CDR1 is SGDLS and CDR2 is YYNGEE.